A selection of T cell receptor beta chains follows, all from one sample in a study of monozygotic twins with inflammatory bowel disease. One entry per CDR3 protein, without DNA, is what TCRdb gives after re-calling the 5' RACE reads. The repertoire table contains a few hundred thousand distinct CDR3 sequences. Material for sequencing was blood. The receptors originated from a human donor with ulcerative colitis or Crohn's disease, or a healthy co-twin of an affected twin (not recorded which). Each CDR3 is given with its conserved first and last residue. Each record gives: J gene, CDR3 length, V gene, CDR3 protein.

J gene: TRBJ2-3
CDR3 length: 15
V gene: TRBV6-5
CDR3 protein: CASRSGTGRTDTQYF

J gene: TRBJ2-7
CDR3 length: 12
V gene: TRBV6-2/TRBV6-3
CDR3 protein: CASSYMGLEQYF

J gene: TRBJ2-7
CDR3 length: 15
V gene: TRBV19
CDR3 protein: CASTPFHDRGYEQYF

J gene: TRBJ2-5
CDR3 length: 17
V gene: TRBV5-1
CDR3 protein: CASSLTLPGRGGETQYF

J gene: TRBJ2-5
CDR3 length: 13
V gene: TRBV5-1
CDR3 protein: CASALGGAETQYF

J gene: TRBJ2-7
CDR3 length: 16
V gene: TRBV4-2
CDR3 protein: CASSQDETGLTYEQYF

J gene: TRBJ1-2
CDR3 length: 13
V gene: TRBV6-2/TRBV6-3
CDR3 protein: CASSPGEPYGYTF

J gene: TRBJ1-1
CDR3 length: 15
V gene: TRBV24-1
CDR3 protein: CATSDPTTGGTEAFF

J gene: TRBJ2-6
CDR3 length: 17
V gene: TRBV5-6
CDR3 protein: CASSRIWDGSGANVLTF

J gene: TRBJ2-5
CDR3 length: 15
V gene: TRBV7-2
CDR3 protein: CASSEYRDRAETQYF

J gene: TRBJ2-4
CDR3 length: 13
V gene: TRBV30
CDR3 protein: CAWSARGEGIQYF